This is a list of T cell receptor beta chains from one sample in a study of T-cell reconstitution after alpha-beta-depleted transplantation in children. One entry per CDR3 protein, called by TCRdb with MiXCR from the PCR reads. The sample lists around 450,000 distinct CDR3 sequences, about 11% occurring once. Sequencing used PBMCs, obtained before TCRalphabeta/CD19-depleted stem cell transplant. The origin of the receptors is a child under 10 years old with inherited bone marrow failure, due to receive a stem cell transplant. The CDR3 runs from the conserved cysteine through the conserved F or W. The order of the fields is clone size, D gene, J gene, V gene, CDR3 DNA, CDR3 protein. A D gene is named only where the DNA matches it firmly. Only some rows state a clone size, as once, few, many or a class for expanded clones.

many	NA	TRBJ2-7	TRBV4-2	TGTGCCAGCAGCCAAGAGGACCCCAAACCGGGACTTTTCTACGAGCAGTACTTC	CASSQEDPKPGLFYEQYF
few	TRBD1	TRBJ1-3	TRBV7-9	TGTGCCAGCAGCCCCGGGACAGGGGAGTCGGGAAACACCATATATTTT	CASSPGTGESGNTIYF
NA	TRBD1	TRBJ2-4	TRBV7-8	TGTGCCAGCAGCTTAGAAAGGTGGGACAGGAAAAACATTCAGTACTTC	CASSLERWDRKNIQYF
many	TRBD2	TRBJ2-1	TRBV5-1	TGCGCCAGCAGCTTGAGGGGACTAGCGGGAGTTAGCTCCTACAATGAGCAGTTCTTC	CASSLRGLAGVSSYNEQFF
NA	TRBD1	TRBJ2-3	TRBV7-2	TGTGCCAGCAGCTCTAGGACAGGACCGGGAGATACGCAGTATTTT	CASSSRTGPGDTQYF
many	NA	TRBJ2-3	TRBV21-1	TGTGCCAGCAGCAAGACCGGGACTAGCGGGAGTTCGTTATCCACAGATACGCAGTATTTT	CASSKTGTSGSSLSTDTQYF
many	NA	TRBJ2-4	TRBV11-2	TGTGCCAGCAGCACCCCAGGGGCCCACAAAAACATTCAGTACTTC	CASSTPGAHKNIQYF
many	NA	TRBJ2-7	TRBV7-9	TGTGCCAGCAGCCGAGCTTTATTCTACGAGCAGTACTTC	CASSRALFYEQYF
many	NA	TRBJ2-7	TRBV5-1	TGCGCCAGCAGCTCCAGACTATACGAGCAGTACTTC	CASSSRLYEQYF
few	TRBD1	TRBJ1-1	TRBV5-1	TGCGCCAGCAGCCTTACAGGGGTCCCTGAAGCTTTCTTT	CASSLTGVPEAFF
few	TRBD1	TRBJ2-7	TRBV9	TGTGCCAGCAGCGGGGGGACAGGAAAAGCCTACGAGCAGTACTTC	CASSGGTGKAYEQYF
many	NA	TRBJ1-1	TRBV5-5	TGTGCCAGCAGTGAGGGGGACACTGAAGCTTTCTTT	CASSEGDTEAFF
many	NA	TRBJ1-1	TRBV27	TGTGCCAGCAGTTTCACAGGGTCTGAAGCTTTCTTT	CASSFTGSEAFF
many	TRBD1	TRBJ1-5	TRBV7-9	TGTGCCAGCAGCTTTAGACAGGGAGGGGGCCCGGATCAGCCCCAGCATTTT	CASSFRQGGGPDQPQHF
NA	NA	TRBJ2-2	TRBV7-2	TGTGCCAGCAGAGACTTGGGCCCCGGGGAGCTGTTTTTT	CASRDLGPGELFF
many	TRBD2	TRBJ2-2	TRBV7-6	TGTGCCAGCAGCGCGCCCTTAGCGGGGGCTAACACCGGGGAGCTGTTTTTT	CASSAPLAGANTGELFF
many	TRBD1	TRBJ2-7	TRBV5-1	TGCGCCACCGCCGCGACGACAGGGCTCGACGAGCAGTACTTC	CATAATTGLDEQYF
few	NA	TRBJ2-7	TRBV7-2	TGTGCCAGCAGCTCCCCGGGATTTACCTACGAGCAGTACTTC	CASSSPGFTYEQYF
many	NA	TRBJ1-6	TRBV7-6	TGTGCCAGCAGCTTAGCGGGCGGCAGGGGTGGTTCACCCCTCCACTTT	CASSLAGGRGGSPLHF
NA	NA	TRBJ2-1	TRBV7-2	TGTGCCAGCAGTCTAATGGTGGCCACCTTCTACAATGAGCAGTTCTTC	CASSLMVATFYNEQFF
many	TRBD1	TRBJ1-5	TRBV4-3	TGCGCCAGCAGCCAAGATTCGCAGGGGGACCAGCCCCAGCATTTT	CASSQDSQGDQPQHF
many	TRBD2	TRBJ2-7	TRBV11-1	TGTGCCAGCAGCCTCTTGCTGACTAGCGGGAGCCCTTCCTACGAGCAGTACTTC	CASSLLLTSGSPSYEQYF
many	NA	TRBJ2-1	TRBV4-2	TGTGCCAGCAGCCAAGAGGACCTAGCCTACAATGAGCAGTTCTTC	CASSQEDLAYNEQFF
many	TRBD2	TRBJ2-3	TRBV28	TGTGCCAGCTCTATGCGGGCGGGAGGGGCAGATACGCAGTATTTT	CASSMRAGGADTQYF
NA	NA	TRBJ2-4	TRBV9	TGTGCCAGCAGCGTAGAGGGCCCCGGGGACATTCAGTACTTC	CASSVEGPGDIQYF
many	NA	TRBJ2-6	TRBV5-1	TGCGCCAGCAGCGTGCATTGGGCTGGGGCCAACGTCCTGACTTTC	CASSVHWAGANVLTF
few	NA	TRBJ2-3	TRBV21-1	TGTGCCAGCAGCAAAGGACTAGCGGGAGAAGTTACGCAGTATTTT	CASSKGLAGEVTQYF
many	NA	TRBJ2-1	TRBV12-3/TRBV12-4	TGTGCCAGCAGTTATGGGAGAGGGTCCTACAATGAGCAGTTCTTC	CASSYGRGSYNEQFF
many	NA	TRBJ1-4	TRBV20-1	TGCAGTGCTAGAAATACCGGGACCGAAAAACTGTTTTTT	CSARNTGTEKLFF
NA	NA	TRBJ1-5	TRBV2	TGTGCCAGCACCCTCAATAGCAATCAGCCCCAGCATTTT	CASTLNSNQPQHF
NA	NA	TRBJ2-5	TRBV7-2	TGTGCCAGCAGCTTAGCGGGGCCAGGGGAGACCCAGTACTTC	CASSLAGPGETQYF
many	TRBD2	TRBJ2-7	TRBV28	TGTGCCAGCAGTTTGTGGCGGGAGGATGTCGAGCAGTACTTC	CASSLWREDVEQYF
many	NA	TRBJ1-5	TRBV6-5	TGTGCCAGCAGTTACGGGTTCGTTGATCAGCCCCAGCATTTT	CASSYGFVDQPQHF
many	NA	TRBJ1-2	TRBV27	TGTGCCAGCAGTTTCCGCGACTGGGGAGGCGGCTACACCTTC	CASSFRDWGGGYTF
many	NA	TRBJ1-5	TRBV5-1	TGCGCCAGCAGCTTGGAGGGGCGTCAGCCCCAGCATTTT	CASSLEGRQPQHF
many	TRBD1	TRBJ2-1	TRBV30	TGTGCCTGGGGGACAGGGGCTTCCTACAATGAGCAGTTCTTC	CAWGTGASYNEQFF
many	NA	TRBJ2-3	TRBV28	TGTGCCAGCAGTTTAGGACTGGCTGCCACAGATACGCAGTATTTT	CASSLGLAATDTQYF
many	NA	TRBJ2-1	TRBV5-1	TGCGCCAGCAGCTTGGGGAGCTCTGGCTACAATGAGCAGTTCTTC	CASSLGSSGYNEQFF
many	TRBD2	TRBJ2-3	TRBV20-1	TGCAGTGCTAGCCCGGGACTAACAACAGATACGCAGTATTTT	CSASPGLTTDTQYF
many	NA	TRBJ2-5	TRBV10-2	TGCGCCAGCAGCTATACCGGGACTTGGGAGACCCAGTACTTC	CASSYTGTWETQYF
NA	TRBD2	TRBJ2-3	TRBV7-2	TGTGCCAGCAGCTTACGGACTAGCAACACAGATACGCAGTATTTT	CASSLRTSNTDTQYF
many	NA	TRBJ2-5	TRBV4-3	TGCGCCAGCAGCCAAACCCGACTAGTATGGGAGACCCAGTACTTC	CASSQTRLVWETQYF